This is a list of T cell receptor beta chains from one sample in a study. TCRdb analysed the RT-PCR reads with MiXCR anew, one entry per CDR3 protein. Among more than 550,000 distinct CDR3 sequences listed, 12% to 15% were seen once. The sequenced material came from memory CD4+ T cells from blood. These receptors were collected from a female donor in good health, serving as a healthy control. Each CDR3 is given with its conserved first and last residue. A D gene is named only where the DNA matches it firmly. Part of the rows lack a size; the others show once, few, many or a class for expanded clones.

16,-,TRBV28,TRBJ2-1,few,TGTGCCAGCAGTCTCTACCTGGACTCGTACTACAATGAGCAGTTCTTC,CASSLYLDSYYNEQFF
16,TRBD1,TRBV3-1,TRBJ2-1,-,TGTGCCAGCAGCCAAGTGGGACAGGGGGCGGAGGGTGAGCAGTTCTTC,CASSQVGQGAEGEQFF
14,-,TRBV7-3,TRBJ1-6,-,TGTGCCAGCAGCTTAACGGGCCGAAATTCACCCCTCCACTTT,CASSLTGRNSPLHF
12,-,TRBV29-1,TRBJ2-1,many,TGCAGCGTTCTGCGGTCCTACAATGAGCAGTTCTTC,CSVLRSYNEQFF
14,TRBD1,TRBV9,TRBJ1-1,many,TGTGCCAGCAGCGTAGGGGACAGGGGGGCTGAAGCTTTCTTT,CASSVGDRGAEAFF
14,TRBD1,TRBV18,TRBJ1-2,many,TGTGCCAGCTCACCGACAGGGGTCAACTATGGCTACACCTTC,CASSPTGVNYGYTF
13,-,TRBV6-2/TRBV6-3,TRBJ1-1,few,TGTGCCAGCAGTTACTCGGGGCACACTGAAGCTTTCTTT,CASSYSGHTEAFF
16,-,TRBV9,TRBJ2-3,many,TGTGCCAGCAGCGTCGAGGGGCAGAGCAACACAGATACGCAGTATTTT,CASSVEGQSNTDTQYF
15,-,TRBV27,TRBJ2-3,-,TGTGCCAGCAGTTTTGTAGCGGCGAGCACAGATACGCAGTATTTT,CASSFVAASTDTQYF
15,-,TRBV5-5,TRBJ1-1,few,TGTGCCAGCAGCTTGGTGGGGGTCATGAACACTGAAGCTTTCTTT,CASSLVGVMNTEAFF
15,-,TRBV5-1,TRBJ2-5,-,TGCGCCAGCAGCCTTGGGCCCGCGAAGGGAGAGACCCAGTACTTC,CASSLGPAKGETQYF
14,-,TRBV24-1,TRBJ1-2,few,TGTGCCACCAGTGATCAGGACGAAAGTCATGGCTACACCTTC,CATSDQDESHGYTF
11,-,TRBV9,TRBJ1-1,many,TGTGCCAGCAGCGTAGCAGGGCGCGCTTTCTTT,CASSVAGRAFF
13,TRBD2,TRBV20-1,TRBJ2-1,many,TGCAGTGCTAGGGGAGGGAGTTACAATGAGCAGTTCTTC,CSARGGSYNEQFF
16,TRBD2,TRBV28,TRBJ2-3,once,TGTGCCAGCAGTCAACTGACTAGCGGGCTCACAGATACGCAGTATTTT,CASSQLTSGLTDTQYF
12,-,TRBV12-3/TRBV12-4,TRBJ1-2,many,TGTGCCAGTGGGGCCTACTCCTATGGCTACACCTTC,CASGAYSYGYTF
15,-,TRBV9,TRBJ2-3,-,TGTGCCAGCAGGAGGGCTGCCTTATCCACAGATACGCAGTATTTT,CASRRAALSTDTQYF
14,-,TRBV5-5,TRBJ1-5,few,TGTGCCAGCAGACGGGACACCAGCAATCAGCCCCAGCATTTT,CASRRDTSNQPQHF
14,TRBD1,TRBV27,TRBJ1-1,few,TGTGCCAGCAGTTATCAGGGGGCGATGACTGAAGCTTTCTTT,CASSYQGAMTEAFF
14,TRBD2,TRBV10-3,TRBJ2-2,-,TGTGCCATCAGTCCTCCGGGAGGGTCCGGGGAGCTGTTTTTT,CAISPPGGSGELFF
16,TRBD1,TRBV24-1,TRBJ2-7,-,TGTGCCACCAGTGATCCCGGGACAGGGACTCCCTACGAGCAGTACTTC,CATSDPGTGTPYEQYF
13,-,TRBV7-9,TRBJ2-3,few,TGTGCCAGCAGCTTAGCCATCGGAGATACGCAGTATTTT,CASSLAIGDTQYF
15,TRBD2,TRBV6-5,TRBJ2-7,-,TGTGCCAGTAGTACGGGACTAGCGGGAGAGGACGAGCAGTACTTC,CASSTGLAGEDEQYF
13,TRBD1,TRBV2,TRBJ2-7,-,TGTGCCAGCAGGAGGGACAGGGTAAACGAGCAGTACTTC,CASRRDRVNEQYF
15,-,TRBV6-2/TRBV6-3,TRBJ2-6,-,TGTGCCAGCACTCTATTAAGCTCTGGGGCCAACGTCCTGACTTTC,CASTLLSSGANVLTF
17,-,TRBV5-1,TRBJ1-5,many,TGCGCCAGCTACAGCCGAACGAGACGCTATAGCAATCAGCCCCAGCATTTT,CASYSRTRRYSNQPQHF
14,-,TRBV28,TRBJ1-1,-,TGTGCCAGCAGTAAGGCAGGTGCCAACACTGAAGCTTTCTTT,CASSKAGANTEAFF
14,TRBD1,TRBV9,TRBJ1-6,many,TGTGCCAGCAGCCCCCGACAGGGAGATTCACCCCTCCACTTT,CASSPRQGDSPLHF
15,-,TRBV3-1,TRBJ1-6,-,TGTGCCAGCAGCCAAGGCGTGTATGGGGCTTCACCCCTCCACTTT,CASSQGVYGASPLHF
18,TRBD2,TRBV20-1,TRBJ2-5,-,TGCAGTGCTAGAGGTGGGACTAGCGGGAGGTCCAACCAAGAGACCCAGTACTTC,CSARGGTSGRSNQETQYF
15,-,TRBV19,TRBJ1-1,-,TGTGCCAGTAGTAAAGACAGGACATCTAACACTGAAGCTTTCTTT,CASSKDRTSNTEAFF
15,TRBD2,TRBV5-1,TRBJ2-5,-,TGCGCCAGCAGCTTCTTCGGGGGGACCAAAGAGACCCAGTACTTC,CASSFFGGTKETQYF
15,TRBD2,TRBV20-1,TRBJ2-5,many,TGCAGTGCTAGAGGGGGGGGACTAGCGTCGGAGACCCAGTACTTC,CSARGGGLASETQYF
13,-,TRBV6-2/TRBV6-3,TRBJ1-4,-,TGTGCCAGCAGTTTTGGATCCCCGGGGAAACTGTTTTTT,CASSFGSPGKLFF
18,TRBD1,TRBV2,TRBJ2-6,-,TGTGCCAGCAGTGGGGGACAGGCTGGTGGCTCTGGGGCCAACGTCCTGACTTTC,CASSGGQAGGSGANVLTF
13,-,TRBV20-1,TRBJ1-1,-,TGCAGTGCTAGAAAGCCAGGGGTTACTGAAGCTTTCTTT,CSARKPGVTEAFF
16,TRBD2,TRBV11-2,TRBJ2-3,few,TGTGCCAGCAGCGGCCCGCGGGGGGCGGTGGTAGATACGCAGTATTTT,CASSGPRGAVVDTQYF
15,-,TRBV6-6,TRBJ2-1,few,TGTGCCAGCAGCCCGCGGGGTAGTGGGTACAATGAGCAGTTCTTC,CASSPRGSGYNEQFF
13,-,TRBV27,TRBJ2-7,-,TGTGCCAGCAGTCCCCGTGTGGAGGCAGAGCAGTACTTC,CASSPRVEAEQYF
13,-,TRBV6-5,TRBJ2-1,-,TGTGCCAGCAGTTCCCCCACCAGGAATGAGCAGTTCTTC,CASSSPTRNEQFF
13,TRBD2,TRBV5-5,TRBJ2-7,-,TGTGCCAGCAGCCCGGGACTAACCGAGGGGCAGTACTTC,CASSPGLTEGQYF
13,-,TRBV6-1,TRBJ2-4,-,TGTGCCAGCGATAACAGGGAAATAAACATTCAGTACTTC,CASDNREINIQYF